The 24 T cell receptor beta chains presented below share a single source sample, sequenced in a study of regulatory T cells in long-lasting Graves disease. According to the study, TCR beta libraries were built with iRepertoire HTBI primers and CDR3-region Arm-PCR. One entry per CDR3 protein, called by TCRdb with MiXCR from the multiplex PCR reads. Among more than 450,000 distinct CDR3 sequences listed, around 12% were seen once. Regarding time point: newly diagnosed GD, antithyroid drugs for less than 3 months. PBMC RNA was the source of the TCR library. These data were also reused for a study on T cells in Graves' hyperthyroidism and ophthalmopathy.

Sequencing was performed on peripheral blood mononuclear cells (PBMCs), taken at new diagnosis, from a patient treated with antithyroid drugs. These receptor sequences come from a woman in her twenties or thirties with Graves disease.

This clonotype was seen more than once but under ten times. J is TRBJ2-3 and V is TRBV6-2 or TRBV6-3, with D perhaps TRBD1 or TRBD2 (6 bases each). Trimming left V 5 bases short and J 4 bases short, with 16 bases between. The CDR3 has 15 residues. Germline-derived CDR1 and CDR2 are MNHEY and SVGEGT. CDR3 region: CASSPGGEGADTQYF. CDR3 nucleotides: TGTGCCAGCAGTCCCGGGGGCGAAGGGGCAGATACGCAGTATTTT.

This clonotype was seen ten or more times. This chain links TRBV9 with TRBJ2-1; no firm D call. V was shortened by 2 bases and J by 0 bases, with 15 bases between the two germline ends. The CDR3 has 17 residues. From germline, CDR1 is SGDLS and CDR2 YYNGEE. DNA of the CDR3: TGTGCCAGCAGCGTTACCTCTTTGGGCAGCTCCTACAATGAGCAGTTCTTC. As protein: CASSVTSLGSSYNEQFF.

This chain uses TRBV27 with TRBJ2-7; D may correspond to TRBD1 or TRBD2 (5 bases each). Looked up from germline, CDR1 is MNHEY and CDR2 is SMNVEV (reference sequence). The CDR3 spans 14 residues. V shed 0 bases and J shed 2 bases, with 8 bases lying between them. CDR3 loop: CASSLSGTTYEQYF. CDR3 bases: TGTGCCAGCAGTTTATCCGGGACGACCTACGAGCAGTACTTC.

This chain uses TRBV6-2 or TRBV6-3 with TRBJ1-5; the D is unclear. With 5 bases removed from V and 6 bases from J, the gap between germline ends came to 5 bases. Germline assignment: CDR1 MNHEY and CDR2 SVGEGT. CDR3 length: 11 amino acids. The CDR3 here is CASSDPQPQHF. DNA of the CDR3: TGTGCCAGCAGTGATCCTCAGCCCCAGCATTTT.

The sample holds many counts of this clonotype. The chain recombines TRBV13 with TRBJ2-7; 8 bases fit TRBD1. The CDR3 is 15 amino acids. Germline CDR1 is PRHDT and CDR2 is FYEKMQ (reference sequence). V gave up 2 bases and J gave up 0 bases; unmatched junction bases: 3. The CDR3 spells CASSLRGQDSYEQYF. As DNA, the CDR3 is TGTGCCAGCAGCTTAAGGGGACAGGACTCCTACGAGCAGTACTTC.

This clonotype has ten or more counts. The CDR3 loop reads CASSLNRNYGYTF. CDR3 in DNA: TGTGCCAGCAGTTTAAATAGGAACTATGGCTACACCTTC. The rearrangement joins TRBV28 to TRBJ1-2; no definite D call. The germline gives CDR1 MDHEN, CDR2 SYDVKM. V lost 2 bases, J lost 2 bases, and 6 bases lay in between. The CDR3 contains 13 residues.

The sample holds many counts of this clonotype. The chain uses TRBV20-1 and TRBJ2-1; 9 bases are shared with TRBD2. Germline-derived CDR1 and CDR2 are DFQATT and SNEGSKA (reference sequence). The CDR3 consists of 12 residues. The junction had 9 bases not matched to a gene; V was cut back by 2 bases and J by 16 bases. The CDR3 region is CSARSLAGLDFF. CDR3 sequence (DNA): TGCAGTGCTAGATCGCTAGCGGGGCTCGATTTCTTC.

This clonotype appeared many times. The J gene is TRBJ1-6, the V gene TRBV6-9; 7 bases line up with TRBD1. Germline values: CDR1 MNHGY, CDR2 SVAAGI. This CDR3 has 14 residues. The V segment lost 3 bases and the J segment 8 bases; nucleotides outside the gene matches: 4. The chain's CDR3 is CASSYDREDSPLHF. The CDR3 DNA reads as TGTGCCAGCAGTTACGACAGGGAGGATTCACCCCTCCACTTT.

This clonotype was recorded many times. The V gene is TRBV10-3, the J gene TRBJ2-7, with 10 nucleotides matching TRBD2. This CDR3 has 14 residues. V gave up 4 bases and J gave up 7 bases; unmatched junction bases: 7. Germline V CDR1 and CDR2: ENHRY, SYGVKD. The CDR3 nucleotides read TGTGCCATCAGTGGGACTAGCGGCCATAAAGAGCAGTACTTC. It yields the protein CAISGTSGHKEQYF.

This clonotype was observed a few times. The chain uses TRBV6-1 and TRBJ2-4; 9 nucleotides align to TRBD1. V lost 6 bases and J lost 1; bases outside the gene matches: 1. Germline V lookup: CDR1 MNHNS, CDR2 SASEGT. This CDR3 has 14 amino acids. The CDR3 spells CASRDRGAKNIQYF. CDR3 sequence (DNA): TGTGCCAGCAGGGACAGGGGTGCCAAAAACATTCAGTACTTC.

This clonotype was counted between two and nine times. This chain joins TRBV11-1 and TRBJ2-7, with TRBD2 matching 11 bases. This CDR3 region has 16 residues. From germline, CDR1 is SGHAT and CDR2 FQDESV (reference sequence). With V trimmed by 7 bases and J by 7 bases, 15 bases remained unmatched. In DNA, the CDR3 is TGTGCCAGCAAGCCGGGACTAGCGGTCTACGCTTCGGAGCAGTACTTC. Amino acids: CASKPGLAVYASEQYF.

This clonotype showed up just a few times. The V gene is TRBV19, the J gene TRBJ1-2; the D is unclear. The V gene lost 8 bases and the J gene lost 4 bases, with 20 bases spanning the gap. Germline CDR1 reads LNHDA; CDR2 reads SQIVND (reference sequence). The CDR3 runs 15 residues. CDR3 loop: CASWRGGTEVYGYTF. CDR3 DNA sequence: TGTGCCAGTTGGCGTGGAGGTACCGAGGTCTATGGCTACACCTTC.

In its sample, this clonotype was seen many times. The rearrangement links TRBV20-1 to TRBJ2-7; 8 bases map to TRBD1. This CDR3 region has 14 residues. Germline V gene data show CDR1 as DFQATT and CDR2 as SNEGSKA (reference sequence). With V trimmed by 2 bases and J by 3 bases, 6 bases remained unmatched. The CDR3 loop reads CSARSGQGNYEQYF. Here the CDR3 DNA reads TGCAGTGCTAGATCCGGACAGGGCAACTACGAGCAGTACTTC.

A word on this clonotype: With a much larger clone just one base away, this may be a read error. This rearrangement joins TRBV18 to TRBJ2-3, with D possibly matching TRBD1 (6 bases). V lost 5 bases to trimming and J lost 1 base, with 13 bases between them. Germline V lookup: CDR1 KGHSH, CDR2 LQKENI. The CDR3 length is 15 residues. The CDR3 sequence is CASSNRQVGTDTQYF. CDR3 bases: TGTGCCAGCTCAAACCGACAGGTGGGCACAGATACGCAGTATTTT.

This clonotype was found many times. The rearrangement uses TRBV12-3 or TRBV12-4 and TRBJ1-5, with no clear D. The CDR3 covers 13 residues. The germline V and J ends were trimmed by 5 bases and 7 bases, with 12 bases remaining between them. CDR3 in amino acids: CASSPQAGQPQHF. In DNA, the CDR3 is TGTGCCAGCAGTCCCCAGGCGGGGCAGCCCCAGCATTTT.

This clonotype was detected many times. V usage is TRBV24-1 and J usage is TRBJ1-2; 8 bases line up with TRBD1. Germline CDR1 reads KGHDR; CDR2 reads SFDVKD. V shed 3 bases, J shed 9 bases, and the junction held 2 bases outside the gene matches. There are 12 residues in the CDR3. The CDR3 DNA reads TGTGCCACCAGTGATCGGACAGGGAGCTACACCTTC. Translation: CATSDRTGSYTF.

This clonotype was observed at least ten times. CDR3 bases: TGTGCCAGCAGTGGTCCAGGGAATGGCTACACCTTC. Amino acid sequence: CASSGPGNGYTF. The V call is TRBV2, the J call TRBJ1-2, with D possibly TRBD1 on 5 matching bases. Trimming shortened V by 4 bases and J by 6 bases, and 9 bases separated the two germline ends. Germline assignment: CDR1 SNHLY and CDR2 FYNNEI. This CDR3 region has 12 residues. Full variable domain (rest looked up from reference TRBV2 and TRBJ1-2): EPEVTQTPSHQVTQMGQEVILRCVPISNHLYFYWYRQILGQKVEFLVSFYNNEISEKSEIFDDQFSVERPDGSNFTLKIRSTKLEDSAMYFCASSGPGNGYTFGSGTRLTVV.

This clonotype was detected only a few times. The rearrangement uses TRBV6-1 and TRBJ2-7; 7 nucleotides line up with TRBD2. Germline V gene data show CDR1 as MNHNS and CDR2 as SASEGT. The trim removed 4 bases at V and 10 bases at J, leaving 4 bases unmatched. This CDR3 is built from 11 residues. The CDR3 is CASSVSGFQYF. The CDR3 DNA is TGTGCCAGCAGTGTTAGCGGGTTCCAGTACTTC.

Many counts were recorded for this clonotype. The rearrangement uses TRBV18 and TRBJ1-1, with TRBD1 matching over 7 bases. The V gene's germline CDR1 is KGHSH and CDR2 LQKENI. The CDR3 consists of 14 residues. J was trimmed by 1 base and V by 5 bases; bases with no gene match: 4. CDR3 nucleotide sequence: TGTGCCAGCTCAGCGGACAGGAAGAACACTGAAGCTTTCTTT. It yields the protein CASSADRKNTEAFF.

Ten or more counts support this clonotype. The V gene is TRBV12-3 or TRBV12-4, the J gene TRBJ2-3; 7 nucleotides match TRBD1. The CDR3 loop spans 17 amino acids. V lost 4 bases and J lost 2; bases outside the gene matches: 12. DNA of the CDR3: TGTGCCAGCAGTTCCCCTCGACAGGGTTCCTTCACAGATACGCAGTATTTT. Protein product: CASSSPRQGSFTDTQYF.

The chain joins TRBV7-2 to TRBJ2-7; D gene unclear. This CDR3 has 14 residues. Trimming took off 0 bases at V and 4 bases at J, with 10 bases between the two ends. Germline loops: CDR1 SGHTA, CDR2 FQGNSA. CDR3 sequence reads: CASSLARARYEQYF. CDR3 sequence (DNA): TGTGCCAGCAGCTTAGCACGCGCCCGTTACGAGCAGTACTTC.

Turning to this clonotype: A read error may explain this, as a much larger clone is one base away. This chain connects TRBV9 to TRBJ2-7; possibly TRBD1 for D (5 bases). There are 12 residues in the CDR3. The V end lost 3 bases, the J end lost 5 bases, and 9 bases lay between the germline ends. Germline loops: CDR1 SGDLS, CDR2 YYNGEE. This CDR3 reads CASSAPGNEQYF. For the CDR3, the DNA is TGTGCCAGCAGCGCGCCAGGGAACGAGCAGTACTTC.

This clonotype was observed many times. The chain has TRBV7-9 and TRBJ2-3; D not certain. V was shortened by 3 bases and J by 4 bases, with 8 bases between the two germline ends. This CDR3 comprises 13 residues. CDR1 and CDR2 from the germline V gene are SEHNR and FQNEAQ (reference sequence). The CDR3, as DNA: TGTGCCAGCAGCTTCCCTTCCCCAGATACGCAGTATTTT. It codes for CASSFPSPDTQYF.

This clonotype appeared many times. The chain couples TRBV20-1 to TRBJ2-7; weak D call: TRBD1 (6 bases). The CDR3 is 13 amino acids. V gave up 1 base and J gave up 4 bases, with 11 bases separating them. Germline values: CDR1 DFQATT, CDR2 SNEGSKA (reference sequence). Here the CDR3 DNA reads TGCAGTGCTAGAGGGATCCAGGGGTACGAGCAGTACTTC. This encodes CSARGIQGYEQYF.